This T cell receptor (beta chain) is drawn from a study of PD-1 blockade in classical Hodgkin lymphoma. Study details: The patients were dosed with nivolumab 3 mg/kg, infused intravenously every 2 weeks. Broader study findings: Before treatment, complete responders showed about the same diversity as newly diagnosed patients. Relapsed/refractory patients reportedly had lower baseline diversity than newly diagnosed patients. It was CD4+ TCR diversity, not CD8+, that rose significantly by C4D1.

A word on this clone: No antigen is known for it.

Germline trimming cut 5 bases from V and 2 bases from J; bases unmatched to any gene: 3. Looked up from germline, CDR1 is MNHEY and CDR2 is SVGAGI. The CDR3 is made up of 14 amino acids. The time point is: cycle 4 day 1 (C4D1), after 6 weeks of nivolumab. Each of the patients experienced relapse following autologous stem cell transplantation, and their brentuximab vedotin exposure differed. Purification of CD4+ T cells from thawed PBMCs was performed via magnetic negative selection. Here immunoSEQ multiplex PCR was the method, and the copy in TCRdb shows in-frame clones only, minus some. This sample has 15,000 to 20,000 clones; less than 90% occur once, and the top ten carry more than 2.5%.

This clonotype was obtained from a human donor with classical Hodgkin lymphoma. This chain uses TRBV6-5 with TRBJ2-7, with 10 nucleotides matching TRBD2. The sequencing used CD4+ T cells from blood, collected before the fourth cycle of nivolumab. In nucleotides, the CDR3 is TGTGCCAGCAGTGCAGCGGGAGGGACCTACGAGCAGTACTTC. It codes for CASSAAGGTYEQYF.